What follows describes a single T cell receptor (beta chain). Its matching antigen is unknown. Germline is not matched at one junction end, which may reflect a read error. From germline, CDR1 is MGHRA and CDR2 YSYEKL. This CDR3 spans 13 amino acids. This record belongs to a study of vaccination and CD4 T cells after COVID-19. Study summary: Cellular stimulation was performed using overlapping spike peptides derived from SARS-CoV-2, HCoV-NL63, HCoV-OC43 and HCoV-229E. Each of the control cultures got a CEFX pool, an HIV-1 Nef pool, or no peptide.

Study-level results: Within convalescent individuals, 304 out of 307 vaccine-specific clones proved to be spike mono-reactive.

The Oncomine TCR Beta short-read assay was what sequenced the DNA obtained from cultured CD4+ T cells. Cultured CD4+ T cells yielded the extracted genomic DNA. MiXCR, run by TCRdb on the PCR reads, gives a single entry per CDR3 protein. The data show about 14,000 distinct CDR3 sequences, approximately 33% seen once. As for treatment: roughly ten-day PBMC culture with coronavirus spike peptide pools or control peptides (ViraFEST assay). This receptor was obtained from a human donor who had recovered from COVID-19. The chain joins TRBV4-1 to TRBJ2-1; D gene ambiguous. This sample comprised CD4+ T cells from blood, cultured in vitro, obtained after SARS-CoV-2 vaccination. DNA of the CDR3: TGCGCCAGCAGCCAAGAAGAAGAGGCGGTTAGGGTCTTC. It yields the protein CASSQEEEAVRVF.